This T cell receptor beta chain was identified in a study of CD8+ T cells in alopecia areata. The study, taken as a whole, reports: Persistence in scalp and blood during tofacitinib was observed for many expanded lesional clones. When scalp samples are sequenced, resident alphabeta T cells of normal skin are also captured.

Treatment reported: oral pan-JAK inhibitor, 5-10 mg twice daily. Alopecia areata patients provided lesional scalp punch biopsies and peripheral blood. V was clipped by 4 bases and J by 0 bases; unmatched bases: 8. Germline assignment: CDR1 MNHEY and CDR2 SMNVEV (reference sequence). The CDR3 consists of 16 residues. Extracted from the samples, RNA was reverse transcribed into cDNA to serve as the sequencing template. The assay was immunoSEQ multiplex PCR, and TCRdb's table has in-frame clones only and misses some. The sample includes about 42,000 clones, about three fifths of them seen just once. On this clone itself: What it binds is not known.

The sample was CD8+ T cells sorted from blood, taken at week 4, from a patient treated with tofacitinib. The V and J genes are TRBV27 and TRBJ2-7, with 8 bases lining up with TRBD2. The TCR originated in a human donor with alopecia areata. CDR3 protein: CASSSSAGESSYEQYF. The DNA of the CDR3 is TGTGCCAGCAGTTCATCAGCGGGGGAGTCCTCCTACGAGCAGTACTTC.